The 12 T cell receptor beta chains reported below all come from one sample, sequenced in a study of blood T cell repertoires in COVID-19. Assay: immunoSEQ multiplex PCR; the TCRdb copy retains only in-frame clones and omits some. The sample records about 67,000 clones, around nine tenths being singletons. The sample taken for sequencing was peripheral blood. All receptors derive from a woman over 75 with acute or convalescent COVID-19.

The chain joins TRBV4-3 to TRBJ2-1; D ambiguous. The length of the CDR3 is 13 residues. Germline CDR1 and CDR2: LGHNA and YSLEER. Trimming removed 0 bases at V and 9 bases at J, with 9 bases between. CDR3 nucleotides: TGCGCCAGCAGCCAAGACCTATTTGGTGAGCAGTTCTTC. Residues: CASSQDLFGEQFF.

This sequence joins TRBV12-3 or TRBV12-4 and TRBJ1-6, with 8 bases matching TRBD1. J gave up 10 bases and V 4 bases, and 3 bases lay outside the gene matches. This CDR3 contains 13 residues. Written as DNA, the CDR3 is TGTGCCAGCAGTTCACAGGGGGGCTCACCCCTCCACTTT. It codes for CASSSQGGSPLHF.

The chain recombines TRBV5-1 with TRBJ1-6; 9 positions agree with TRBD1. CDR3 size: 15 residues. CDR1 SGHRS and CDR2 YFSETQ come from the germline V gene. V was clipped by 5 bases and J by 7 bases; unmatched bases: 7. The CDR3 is CASRPTQGANSPLHF. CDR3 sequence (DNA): TGCGCCAGCAGGCCCACACAGGGGGCAAATTCACCCCTCCACTTT.

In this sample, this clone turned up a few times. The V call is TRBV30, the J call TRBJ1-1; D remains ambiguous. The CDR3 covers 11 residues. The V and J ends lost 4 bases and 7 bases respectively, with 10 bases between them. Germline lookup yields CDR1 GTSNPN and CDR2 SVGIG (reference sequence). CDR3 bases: TGTGCCTGGATGGGCAGCCTTGAAGCTTTCTTT. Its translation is CAWMGSLEAFF.

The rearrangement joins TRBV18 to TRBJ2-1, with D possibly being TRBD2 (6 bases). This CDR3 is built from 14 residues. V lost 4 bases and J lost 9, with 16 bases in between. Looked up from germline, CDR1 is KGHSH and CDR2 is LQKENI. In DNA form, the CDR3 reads TGTGCCAGCTCACGGGACTCTGGGACCGGTGAGCAGTTCTTC. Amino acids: CASSRDSGTGEQFF.

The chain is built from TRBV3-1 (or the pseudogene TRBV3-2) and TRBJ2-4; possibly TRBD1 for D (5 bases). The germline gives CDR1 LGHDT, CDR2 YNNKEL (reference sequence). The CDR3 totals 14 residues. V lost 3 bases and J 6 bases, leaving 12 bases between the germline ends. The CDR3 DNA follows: TGTGCCAGCAGCCACCTTACAGGAGTAAACATTCAGTACTTC. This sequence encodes CASSHLTGVNIQYF.

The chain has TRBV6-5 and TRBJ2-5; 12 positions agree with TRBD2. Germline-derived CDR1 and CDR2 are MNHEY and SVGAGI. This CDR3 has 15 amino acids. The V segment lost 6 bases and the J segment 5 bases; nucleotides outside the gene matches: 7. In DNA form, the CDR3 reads TGTGCCAGCAGCAGACTAGCGGGAGCGGGTGAGACCCAGTACTTC. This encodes CASSRLAGAGETQYF.

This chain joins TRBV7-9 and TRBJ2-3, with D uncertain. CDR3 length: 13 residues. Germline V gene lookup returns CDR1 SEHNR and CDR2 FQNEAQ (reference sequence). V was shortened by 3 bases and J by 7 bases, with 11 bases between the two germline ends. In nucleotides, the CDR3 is TGTGCCAGCAGCTTTTCACAGTCTTATACGCAGTATTTT. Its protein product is CASSFSQSYTQYF.

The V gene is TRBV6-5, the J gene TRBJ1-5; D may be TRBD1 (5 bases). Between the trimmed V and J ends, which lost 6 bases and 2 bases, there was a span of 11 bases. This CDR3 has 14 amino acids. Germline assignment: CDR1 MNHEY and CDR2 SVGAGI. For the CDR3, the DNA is TGTGCCAGCAGGGACACGGGGGGCAATCAGCCCCAGCATTTT. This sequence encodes CASRDTGGNQPQHF.

The CDR3 here is CASSRQPISQETQYF. CDR3 DNA: TGTGCCAGCAGCCGACAGCCAATCTCGCAAGAGACCCAGTACTTC. This sequence joins TRBV11-2 and TRBJ2-5, with a possible D match to TRBD1 (5 bases). Trimming shortened V by 5 bases and J by 2 bases, and 15 bases separated the two germline ends. Germline CDR1 and CDR2: SGHAT and FQNNGV. The CDR3 runs 15 residues.

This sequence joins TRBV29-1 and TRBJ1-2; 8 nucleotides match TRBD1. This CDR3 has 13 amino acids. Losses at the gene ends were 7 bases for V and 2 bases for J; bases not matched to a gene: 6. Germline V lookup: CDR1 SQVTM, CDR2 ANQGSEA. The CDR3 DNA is TGCAGCGGGGGGACAGGACAGAACTATGGCTACACCTTC. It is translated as CSGGTGQNYGYTF.

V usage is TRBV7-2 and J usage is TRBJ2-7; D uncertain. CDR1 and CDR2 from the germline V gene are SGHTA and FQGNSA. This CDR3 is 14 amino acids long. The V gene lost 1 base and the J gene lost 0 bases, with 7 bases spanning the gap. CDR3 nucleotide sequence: TGTGCCAGCAGCTTAGGTCTCAGCTCCTACGAGCAGTACTTC. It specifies CASSLGLSSYEQYF.